This T cell receptor beta chain was profiled in a study of Graves' ophthalmopathy and Graves' hyperthyroidism. Findings and caveats of the study: Blood also carried most expanded thyroid clonotypes exceeding 0.001 frequency.

On this clonotype itself: What it binds is unknown. A much larger clonotype is one base distant, so this may be a read error.

TCR beta CDR3 amplification used RNA transcripts. Investigators did first-round RT-PCR with HTBI primers, then second-round multiplex PCR. TCRdb independently ran MiXCR on the multiplex PCR reads; one entry per CDR3 protein. The top ten hold approximately 6.9% of the sample, which has about 620,000 distinct CDR3 sequences, over 20% seen once. This CDR3 comprises 13 residues. Germline CDR1 reads SEHNR; CDR2 reads FQNEAQ (reference sequence). In this cohort's terms, stable hyperthyroidism meant no ophthalmopathy by 18 months of follow-up. Aged 18 to 65, the patients with hyperthyroidism had under 2 months' duration and were newly diagnosed.

The sequenced material came from peripheral blood. The TCR comes from a woman under 30 with stable Graves' hyperthyroidism. Some clones in this sample may be carry-over from other donors' samples. The chain uses TRBV7-9 and TRBJ2-2; no firm D call. The CDR3 loop reads CDSSPGYSGELFF. The CDR3 nucleotides read TGTGACAGCAGCCCCGGGTATTCCGGGGAGCTGTTTTTT.